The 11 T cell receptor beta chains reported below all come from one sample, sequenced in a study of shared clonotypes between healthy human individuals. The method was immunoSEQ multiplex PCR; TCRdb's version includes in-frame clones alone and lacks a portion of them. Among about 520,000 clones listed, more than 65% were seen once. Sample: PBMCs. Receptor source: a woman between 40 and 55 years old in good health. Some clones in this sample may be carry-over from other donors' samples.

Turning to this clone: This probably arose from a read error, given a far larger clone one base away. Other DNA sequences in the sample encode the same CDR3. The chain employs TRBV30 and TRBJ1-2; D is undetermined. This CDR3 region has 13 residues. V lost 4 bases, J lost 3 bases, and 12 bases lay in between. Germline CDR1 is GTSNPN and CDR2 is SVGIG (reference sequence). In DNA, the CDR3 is TGTGCCTGGACCAAGGGTGGTGACTATGGCTACACCTTC. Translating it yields CAWTKGGDYGYTF.

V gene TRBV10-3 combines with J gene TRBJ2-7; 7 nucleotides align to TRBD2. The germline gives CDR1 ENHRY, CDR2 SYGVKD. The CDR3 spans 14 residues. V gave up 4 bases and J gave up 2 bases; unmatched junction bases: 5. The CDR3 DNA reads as TGTGCCATCAGTGCGGCTAGCGGTACCTACGAGCAGTACTTC. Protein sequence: CAISAASGTYEQYF.

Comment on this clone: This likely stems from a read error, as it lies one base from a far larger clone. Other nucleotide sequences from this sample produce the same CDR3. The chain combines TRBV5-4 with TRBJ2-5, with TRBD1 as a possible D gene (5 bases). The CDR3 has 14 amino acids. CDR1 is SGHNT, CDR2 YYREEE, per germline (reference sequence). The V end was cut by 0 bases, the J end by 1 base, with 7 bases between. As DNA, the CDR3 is TGTGCCAGCAGCTTGGGTAGGGGCCAAGAGACCCAGTACTTC. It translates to CASSLGRGQETQYF.

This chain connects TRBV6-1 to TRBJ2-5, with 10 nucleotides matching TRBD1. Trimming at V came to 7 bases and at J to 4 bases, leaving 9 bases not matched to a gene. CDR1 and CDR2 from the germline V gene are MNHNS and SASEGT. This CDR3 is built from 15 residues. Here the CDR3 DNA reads TGTGCCAGCACCAGGACAGGGGGGTTGAGAGAGACCCAGTACTTC. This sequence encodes CASTRTGGLRETQYF.

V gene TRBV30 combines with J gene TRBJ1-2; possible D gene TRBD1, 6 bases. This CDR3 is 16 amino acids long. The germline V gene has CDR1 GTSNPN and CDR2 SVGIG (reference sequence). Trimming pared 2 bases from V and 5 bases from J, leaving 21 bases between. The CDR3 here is CAWSREGSTQGYGYTF. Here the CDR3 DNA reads TGTGCCTGGAGTCGTGAGGGTTCTACACAGGGATATGGCTACACCTTC.

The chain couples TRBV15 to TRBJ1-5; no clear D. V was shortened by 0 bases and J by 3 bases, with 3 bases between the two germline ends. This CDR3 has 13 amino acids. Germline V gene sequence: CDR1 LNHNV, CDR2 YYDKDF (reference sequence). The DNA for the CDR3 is TGTGCCACCAGCAGAGACTACAATCAGCCCCAGCATTTT. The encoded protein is CATSRDYNQPQHF.

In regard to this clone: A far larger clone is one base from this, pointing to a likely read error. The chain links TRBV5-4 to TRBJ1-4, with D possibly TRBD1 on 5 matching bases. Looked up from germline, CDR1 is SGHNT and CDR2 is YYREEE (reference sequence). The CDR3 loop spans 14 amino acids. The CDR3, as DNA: TGTGTCAGCAGCCTTGCAGGGACCACAGAAAAACTGTTTTTT. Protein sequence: CVSSLAGTTEKLFF. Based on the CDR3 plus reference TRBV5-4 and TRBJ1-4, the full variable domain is ETGVTQSPTHLIKTRGQQVTLRCSSQSGHNTVSWYQQALGQGPQFIFQYYREEENGRGNFPPRFSGLQFPNYSSELNVNALELDDSALYLCVSSLAGTTEKLFFGSGTQLSVL.

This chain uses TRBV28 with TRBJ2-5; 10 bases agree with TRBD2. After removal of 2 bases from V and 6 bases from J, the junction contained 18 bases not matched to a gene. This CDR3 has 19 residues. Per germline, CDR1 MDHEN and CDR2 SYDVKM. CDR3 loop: CASSLGQATTSGARKTQYF. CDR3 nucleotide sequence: TGTGCCAGCAGTTTAGGTCAGGCCACCACTAGCGGGGCCCGGAAGACCCAGTACTTC.

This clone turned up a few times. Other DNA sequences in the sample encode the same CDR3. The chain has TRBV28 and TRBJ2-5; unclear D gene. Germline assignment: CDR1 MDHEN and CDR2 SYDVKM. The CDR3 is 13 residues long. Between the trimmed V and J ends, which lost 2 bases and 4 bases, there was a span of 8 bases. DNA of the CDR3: TGTGCCAGCAGTTTACCCCCCGGAGAGACCCAGTACTTC. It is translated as CASSLPPGETQYF.

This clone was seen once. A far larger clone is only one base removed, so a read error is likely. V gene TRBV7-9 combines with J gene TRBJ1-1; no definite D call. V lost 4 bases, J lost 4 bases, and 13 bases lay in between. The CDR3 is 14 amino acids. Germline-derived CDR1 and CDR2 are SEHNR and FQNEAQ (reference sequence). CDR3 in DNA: TGTGCCAGCAGCTACGTGGGCGCGGGCACTGAAGCTTTCTTT. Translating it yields CASSYVGAGTEAFF.

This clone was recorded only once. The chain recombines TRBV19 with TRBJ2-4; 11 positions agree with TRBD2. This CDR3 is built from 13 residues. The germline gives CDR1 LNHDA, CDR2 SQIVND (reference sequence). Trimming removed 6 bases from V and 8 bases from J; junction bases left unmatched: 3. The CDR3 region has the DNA TGTGCCAGTAGATTAGCGGGAGGGGACATTCAGTACTTC. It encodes CASRLAGGDIQYF.